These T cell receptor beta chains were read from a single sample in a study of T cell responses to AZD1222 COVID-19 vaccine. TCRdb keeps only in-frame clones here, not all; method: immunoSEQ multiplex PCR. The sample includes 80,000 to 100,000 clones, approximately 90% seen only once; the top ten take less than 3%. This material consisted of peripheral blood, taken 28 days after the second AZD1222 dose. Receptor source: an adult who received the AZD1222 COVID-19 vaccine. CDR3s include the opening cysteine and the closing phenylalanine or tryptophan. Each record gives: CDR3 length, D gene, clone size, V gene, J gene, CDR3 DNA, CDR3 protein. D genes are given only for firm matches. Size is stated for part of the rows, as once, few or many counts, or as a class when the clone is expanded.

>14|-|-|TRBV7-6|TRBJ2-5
TGTGCCAGCAGCTTAAACCGGGGTGGAGGGACCCAGTACTTC
CASSLNRGGGTQYF
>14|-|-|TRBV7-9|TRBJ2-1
TGTGCCAGCAGCCCCACCGTTAATTTCAATGAGCAGTTCTTC
CASSPTVNFNEQFF
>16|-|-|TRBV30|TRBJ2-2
TGTGCCTGGAGTGTTGGAGGGGGCTGGAACACCGGGGAGCTGTTTTTT
CAWSVGGGWNTGELFF
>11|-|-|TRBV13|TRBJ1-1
TGTGCCAGCAGCGGTCACACTGAAGCTTTCTTT
CASSGHTEAFF
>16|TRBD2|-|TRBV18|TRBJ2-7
TGTGCCAGCTCACCCCAGACTAGCGGGAAAACCTACGAGCAGTACTTC
CASSPQTSGKTYEQYF
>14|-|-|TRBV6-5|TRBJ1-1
TGTGCCAGCAGTAAACAGCGCGGAGGCACTGAAGCTTTCTTT
CASSKQRGGTEAFF
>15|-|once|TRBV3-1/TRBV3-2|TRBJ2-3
TGTGCCAGCAGCCCCGATTATCAAGACCCGGATACGCAGTATTTT
CASSPDYQDPDTQYF
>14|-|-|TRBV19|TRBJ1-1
TGTGCCAGTACCCTGGGGCAGGCGAACACTGAAGCTTTCTTT
CASTLGQANTEAFF
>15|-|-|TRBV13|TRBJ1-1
TGTGCCAGCACCCTATGGGGCCCAGGGAACACTGAAGCTTTCTTT
CASTLWGPGNTEAFF
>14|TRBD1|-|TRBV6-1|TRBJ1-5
TGTGCCAGCAGTGAAGGGCAGGGGGGACAGCCCCAGCATTTT
CASSEGQGGQPQHF
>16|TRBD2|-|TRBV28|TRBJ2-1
TGTGCCAGCAGGGTACTAGCGGGGGGGCCCATGGATGAGCAGTTCTTC
CASRVLAGGPMDEQFF
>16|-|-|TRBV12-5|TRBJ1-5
TGTGCTAGTGGTTTGCCCCGGGACGGTAGCAATCAGCCCCAGCATTTT
CASGLPRDGSNQPQHF
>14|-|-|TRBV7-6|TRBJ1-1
TGTGCCAGCAGCTTAGGAGCCGGGGGCACTGAAGCTTTCTTT
CASSLGAGGTEAFF
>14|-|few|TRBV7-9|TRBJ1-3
TGTGCCAGCAGCTTAGGGACTTTGGGAAACACCATATATTTT
CASSLGTLGNTIYF
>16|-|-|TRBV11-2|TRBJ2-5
TGTGCCAGCAGCTTAGATGACTATCTGGCTGAAGAGACCCAGTACTTC
CASSLDDYLAEETQYF
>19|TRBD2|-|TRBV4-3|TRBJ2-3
TGCGCCAGCAGCCAATTCGCCTCAGCGGGGGAGGTGAGCACAGATACGCAGTATTTT
CASSQFASAGEVSTDTQYF
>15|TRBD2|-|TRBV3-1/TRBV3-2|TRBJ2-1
TGTGCCAGCAGCAAAAGGGGCGGGAGGTCCCATGAGCAGTTCTTC
CASSKRGGRSHEQFF
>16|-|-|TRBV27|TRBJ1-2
TGTGCCAGCAGAAGTATCCTCGGGGAGTTACTATATGGCTACACCTTC
CASRSILGELLYGYTF
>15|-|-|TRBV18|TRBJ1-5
TGTGCCAGCTCACTCGGCCAGGATAGCAATCAGCCCCAGCATTTT
CASSLGQDSNQPQHF
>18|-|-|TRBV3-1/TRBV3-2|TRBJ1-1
TGTGCCAGCAGCCAAGAGGGTTTAGGGGCGGGGATGAACACTGAAGCTTTCTTT
CASSQEGLGAGMNTEAFF
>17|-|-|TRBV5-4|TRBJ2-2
TGTGCCAGCAGCTTGGGCAGGGTACCCTCGAACACCGGGGAGCTGTTTTTT
CASSLGRVPSNTGELFF
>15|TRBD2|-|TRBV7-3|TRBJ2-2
TGTGCCAGCAGCTTAAGCGGGAGCCTCGCCGGGGAGCTGTTTTTT
CASSLSGSLAGELFF
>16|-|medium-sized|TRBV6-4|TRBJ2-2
TGTGCCAGCAGTGATTCCGGGACGGCAAACACCGGGGAGCTGTTTTTT
CASSDSGTANTGELFF
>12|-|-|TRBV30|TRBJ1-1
TGTGCCTGGAGTGTACAAGGTAGGAACAGCTTCTTT
CAWSVQGRNSFF
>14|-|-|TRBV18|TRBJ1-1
TGTGCCAGCTCACAGTTGAGCATGAACACTGAAGCTTTCTTT
CASSQLSMNTEAFF
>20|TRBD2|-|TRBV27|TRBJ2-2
TGTGCCAGCAGTTTATATTACTTGGGTAGCGGGGCCGCGGGAACCGGGGAGCTGTTTTTT
CASSLYYLGSGAAGTGELFF
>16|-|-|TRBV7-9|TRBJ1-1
TGTGCCAGCACGGAGGGGGATGAGTCTGTGAACACTGAAGCTTTCTTT
CASTEGDESVNTEAFF
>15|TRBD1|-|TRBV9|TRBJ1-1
TGTGCCAGCAGCCTCACCGGGACAGGGTGGACTGAAGCTTTCTTT
CASSLTGTGWTEAFF
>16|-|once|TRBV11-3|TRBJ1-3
TGTGCCAGCAGCTCCATCAACAGGTCTTCTGGAAACACCATATATTTT
CASSSINRSSGNTIYF
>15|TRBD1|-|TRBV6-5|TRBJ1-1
TGTGCCAGCAGTTACTCGTACAGGGGGCCGCATGAAGCTTTCTTT
CASSYSYRGPHEAFF
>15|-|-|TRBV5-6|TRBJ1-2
TGTGCCAGCAGCTTGGGAACGGAATTGGGCTATGGCTACACCTTC
CASSLGTELGYGYTF
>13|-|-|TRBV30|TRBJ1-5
TGTGCCTGGAGTGTTGGGGGCAATCAGCCCCAGCATTTT
CAWSVGGNQPQHF
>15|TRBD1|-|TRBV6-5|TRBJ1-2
TGTGCCAGCACACGTGGGACAGATGGTAACTATGGCTACACCTTC
CASTRGTDGNYGYTF
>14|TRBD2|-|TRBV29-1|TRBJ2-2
TGCAGCGTTGACGGACTAGCGGGGACCGGGGAGCTGTTTTTT
CSVDGLAGTGELFF
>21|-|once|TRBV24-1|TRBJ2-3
TGTGCCACCAGTGATCCCCTGGGGGGCACCCACATTGCCTCTAGCACAGATACGCAGTATTTT
CATSDPLGGTHIASSTDTQYF
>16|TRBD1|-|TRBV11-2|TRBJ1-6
TGTGCCAGCAGCCGGCGGGGACAGGATCGGGATTCACCCCTCCACTTT
CASSRRGQDRDSPLHF
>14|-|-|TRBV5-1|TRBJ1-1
TGCGCCAGCAGCGCGGAGGCCTTGAACACTGAAGCTTTCTTT
CASSAEALNTEAFF
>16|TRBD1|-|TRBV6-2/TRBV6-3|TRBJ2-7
TGTGCCAGCAGTTACTCGCCTGGACAGGGGATTCACGAGCAGTACTTC
CASSYSPGQGIHEQYF
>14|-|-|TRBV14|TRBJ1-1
TGTGCCAGCAGCCGTTGGGGGGGGGACACTGAAGCTTTCTTT
CASSRWGGDTEAFF
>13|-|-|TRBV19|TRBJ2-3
TGTGCCAGTACCCTAGGATCCCCAGATACGCAGTATTTT
CASTLGSPDTQYF
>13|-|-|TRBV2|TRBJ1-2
TGTGCCAGCAGTGAACGGCGAGACTATGGCTACACCTTC
CASSERRDYGYTF
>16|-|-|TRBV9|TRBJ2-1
TGTGCCAGCAGCCCCGGAGCTAGCAAGGGTTCGGATGAGCAGTTCTTC
CASSPGASKGSDEQFF
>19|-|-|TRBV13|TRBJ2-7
TGTGCCAGCATCTGCTTAAAGTGCGGTGGGTTGGAGGATTCCTACGAGCAGTACTTC
CASICLKCGGLEDSYEQYF
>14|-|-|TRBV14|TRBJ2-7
TGTGCCAGCAGCCAAACAGGCAGATCCTACGAGCAGTACTTC
CASSQTGRSYEQYF
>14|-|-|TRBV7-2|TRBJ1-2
TGTGCCAGCAGCTTATCCGTTGCGGCATATGGCTACACCTTC
CASSLSVAAYGYTF
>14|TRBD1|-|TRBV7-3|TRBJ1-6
TGTGCCAGCAGCTTCGGGACAGCAAATTCACCCCTCCACTTT
CASSFGTANSPLHF
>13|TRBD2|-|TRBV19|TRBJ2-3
TGTGCCAGTAGGGGACTAGCGACAGATACGCAGTATTTT
CASRGLATDTQYF
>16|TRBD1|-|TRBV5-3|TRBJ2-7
TGTGCCAGAAGCTTGGGTACAGTAACAGGGGACTACGAGCAGTACTTC
CARSLGTVTGDYEQYF
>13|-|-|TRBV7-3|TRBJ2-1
TGTGCCAGCAGCTTAACCACCTACAATGAGCAGTTCTTC
CASSLTTYNEQFF
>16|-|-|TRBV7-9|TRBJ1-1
TGTGCCAGCAGCTTAGGCACGGGATTTTTGGGGTCTGAAGCTTTCTTT
CASSLGTGFLGSEAFF
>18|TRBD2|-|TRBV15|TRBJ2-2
TGTGCCACCAGCAGAGGCCTAGCGGGGGCTGCGAACACCGGGGAGCTGTTTTTT
CATSRGLAGAANTGELFF